This T cell receptor (beta chain) emerged from a study of glioma-infiltrating T cells. About this clonotype itself: Its specificity is unknown. At one boundary the junction diverges from the germline segment, which might be a read error.

The iRepertoire nested amplicon-rescue multiplex PCR amplified TCR alpha and beta CDR3s from RNA. One entry per CDR3 protein, called by TCRdb with MiXCR from the multiplex PCR reads. The sample yields around 390,000 distinct CDR3 sequences, less than 50% seen once. Germline values: CDR1 MNHEY, CDR2 SVGAGI. The CDR3 has 14 amino acids. Study-wide results and caveats: Only very few CDR3 sequences appeared in both tissue and blood.

The sequencing input was glioma tissue, nonneoplastic brain tissue, or PBMCs (not recorded which). This rearrangement joins TRBV6-5 to TRBJ1-5; TRBD1 matches 7 bases. The receptor's source is a human donor with low-grade glioma or glioblastoma, undergoing nonglioma brain surgery, or in good health (not recorded which). The CDR3 reads CAISRDRENQAQHF. In DNA form, the CDR3 reads TGTGCCATCAGCCGGGACAGAGAAAATCAGGCCCAGCATTTT.